Listed here are 10 T cell receptor beta chains from one sample, sequenced in a study of neurological immune-mediated disorders. One entry per CDR3 protein, called by TCRdb with MiXCR from the 5' RACE reads. The sample comprises about 77,000 distinct CDR3 sequences, approximately 10% of which are singletons, and 1.5% to 2% rests with the top ten. The sample comprised PBMCs. Receptors were obtained from a man aged 45-65 years in good health.

This clonotype was detected ten times or more. The chain has TRBV2 and TRBJ2-1; maybe TRBD1 (5 bases). The V end lost 10 bases, the J end lost 5 bases, and 12 bases lay between the germline ends. CDR1 and CDR2 (germline): SNHLY, FYNNEI. The CDR3 covers 12 residues. The chain's CDR3 is CATGQDNNEQFF. CDR3 sequence (DNA): TGTGCCACCGGGCAGGACAACAATGAGCAGTTCTTC.

This clonotype was recorded at least ten times. The chain combines TRBV20-1 with TRBJ1-6; 9 nucleotides align to TRBD1. This CDR3 spans 15 amino acids. Germline CDR1 is DFQATT and CDR2 is SNEGSKA (reference sequence). V lost 4 bases to trimming and J lost 9 bases; unmatched junction nucleotides: 10. CDR3 nucleotide sequence: TGCAGTGCTAACCCGACAGGGGGTTATGGTTCACCCCTCCACTTT. Its translation is CSANPTGGYGSPLHF.

This clonotype has ten or more counts. V and J are TRBV12-3 or TRBV12-4 and TRBJ2-7; a weak D match, TRBD2 (5 bases). The ends were cut back, 5 bases at V and 2 bases at J, with 10 bases in the middle. The CDR3 covers 13 residues. This CDR3 is CASSKDGTYEQYF. CDR3 DNA: TGTGCCAGCAGTAAGGACGGGACCTACGAGCAGTACTTC.

This clonotype occurred many times. The chain has TRBV20-1 and TRBJ1-4; D perhaps matches TRBD1 (5 bases). Per the germline V gene, CDR1 is DFQATT and CDR2 is SNEGSKA (reference sequence). With 3 bases removed from V and 7 bases from J, the gap between germline ends came to 15 bases. This CDR3 contains 14 residues. Here the CDR3 DNA reads TGCAGTGCTAGGCCTCCGCAGGACATTGAAAAACTGTTTTTT. Its protein is CSARPPQDIEKLFF.

The chain employs TRBV20-1 and TRBJ2-5; 9 bases are shared with TRBD2. Germline values: CDR1 DFQATT, CDR2 SNEGSKA (reference sequence). V lost 7 bases, J lost 3 bases, and 15 bases stayed unmatched. The CDR3 spans 16 residues. The CDR3 bases are TGCAGTGTAAACAAACTAGCGGGCTCGCCCGAAGAGACCCAGTACTTC. It codes for CSVNKLAGSPEETQYF.

This clonotype was seen many times. The chain combines TRBV20-1 with TRBJ2-3; 9 bases map to TRBD1. Germline assignment: CDR1 DFQATT and CDR2 SNEGSKA (reference sequence). V shed 5 bases, J shed 3 bases, and the junction held 3 bases outside the gene matches. This CDR3 has 13 residues. CDR3 sequence (DNA): TGCAGTGCTCGGGGGACAGGGACAGATACGCAGTATTTT. The encoded protein is CSARGTGTDTQYF.

This clonotype came up many times. V is TRBV20-1 and J is TRBJ1-1; TRBD1 is a possible D gene (5 bases). CDR3 length: 14 residues. Trimming stripped 5 bases from V and 2 bases from J, with 15 bases between. From germline, CDR1 is DFQATT and CDR2 SNEGSKA (reference sequence). CDR3 region: CSARRQWSNTEAFF. CDR3 coding DNA: TGCAGTGCTCGAAGACAGTGGAGTAACACTGAAGCTTTCTTT.

In its sample, this clonotype was seen many times. J is TRBJ1-1 and V is TRBV10-3, with TRBD1 matching over 8 bases. This CDR3 is 16 amino acids long. Germline lookup yields CDR1 ENHRY and CDR2 SYGVKD. Trimming took 0 bases from V and 0 from J; bases not matched to a gene: 3. CDR3 DNA sequence: TGTGCCATCAGTGAGTCCCAGGGGGCCATGAACACTGAAGCTTTCTTT. Translated: CAISESQGAMNTEAFF.

This clonotype was counted at least ten times. The V gene is TRBV10-3, the J gene TRBJ2-2, with TRBD1 matching over 11 bases. The V gene's germline CDR1 is ENHRY and CDR2 SYGVKD. V shed 10 bases, J shed 7 bases, and the junction held 11 bases outside the gene matches. CDR3 size: 15 residues. The CDR3 nucleotides are TGTGCCACCATGGAGGACAGGGGGCGAAACGGGGAGCTGTTTTTT. Translating gives CATMEDRGRNGELFF.

This clonotype was counted ten times or more. The chain has TRBV5-1 and TRBJ2-1, with TRBD2 identical over 8 bases. The germline CDR1 and CDR2 sequences are SGHRS and YFSETQ. The CDR3 extends over 17 amino acids. The junction had 7 bases not matched to a gene; V was cut back by 1 base and J by 1 base. CDR3 DNA: TGCGCCAGCAGCTTGCGGGAGCAGCGGGAGTCCTACAATGAGCAGTTCTTC. Translating gives CASSLREQRESYNEQFF. Supplemented by reference TRBV5-1 and TRBJ2-1, the full variable domain reads KAGVTQTPRYLIKTRGQQVTLSCSPISGHRSVSWYQQTPGQGLQFLFEYFSETQRNKGNFPGRFSGRQFSNSRSEMNVSTLELGDSALYLCASSLREQRESYNEQFFGPGTRLTVL.